This entry lists 15 T cell receptor beta chains sequenced from one sample in a study of cytomegalovirus exposure and HLA in healthy donors. The PCR ran on 60 Vbeta and 13 Jbeta primers. Only in-frame clones appear in the TCRdb table, and some are missing; sequencing was by immunoSEQ multiplex PCR. The sample consists of 150,000 to 200,000 clones, about 69% of them appearing once. Sequencing used PBMCs. Receptors originate from a male donor in good health and CMV-seronegative.

CDR3 nucleotides: TGTGCCAGCAGCTTAAAGGGACTAGCGGGGGGCCATGAGCAGTTCTTC. The encoded protein is CASSLKGLAGGHEQFF. The chain joins TRBV7-3 to TRBJ2-1; 15 bases fit TRBD2. The CDR3 has 16 amino acids. J was trimmed by 8 bases and V by 1 base; bases with no gene match: 3. Germline CDR1 and CDR2: SGHTA and FQGTGA.

This chain connects TRBV27 to TRBJ2-7; D is undetermined. The CDR3 runs to 15 residues. The ends were cut back, 4 bases at V and 2 bases at J, with 15 bases in the middle. Germline loops: CDR1 MNHEY, CDR2 SMNVEV (reference sequence). The CDR3 DNA sequence: TGTGCCAGCAGTTACTCCTACAGTCCTACCTACGAGCAGTACTTC. Translating it yields CASSYSYSPTYEQYF.

This chain connects TRBV7-2 to TRBJ1-2; 9 positions match TRBD1. Germline values: CDR1 SGHTA, CDR2 FQGNSA. This CDR3 has 15 amino acids. Trimming cost V 1 base and J 4 bases; bases outside gene matches: 4. CDR3 protein: CASSLGDREGYGYTF. The DNA for the CDR3 is TGTGCCAGCAGCTTAGGGGACAGGGAAGGCTATGGCTACACCTTC. Using reference TRBV7-2 and TRBJ1-2 for the parts outside the CDR3, the full variable domain is GAGVSQSPSNKVTEKGKDVELRCDPISGHTALYWYRQSLGQGLEFLIYFQGNSAPDKSGLPSDRFSAERTGGSVSTLTIQRTQQEDSAVYLCASSLGDREGYGYTFGSGTRLTVV.

Points on this clone: This sample also contains other DNA sequences that code for the same CDR3. The chain is built from TRBV29-1 and TRBJ1-2, with TRBD1 matching 9 bases. The CDR3 sequence is 13 residues long. Germline V gene data show CDR1 as SQVTM and CDR2 as ANQGSEA. Germline trimming cut 6 bases from V and 0 bases from J; bases unmatched to any gene: 2. CDR3 region: CSVRTGANYGYTF. Here the CDR3 DNA reads TGCAGCGTCCGGACAGGGGCTAACTATGGCTACACCTTC.

The chain carries TRBV4-1 and TRBJ1-2, with D perhaps TRBD1 (6 bases). CDR1 is MGHRA, CDR2 YSYEKL, per germline. This CDR3 comprises 14 residues. V was shortened by 4 bases and J by 2 bases, with 11 bases between the two germline ends. The CDR3 is CASSPGQGNYGYTF. The CDR3 nucleotides are TGCGCCAGCAGCCCTGGGCAGGGGAACTATGGCTACACCTTC.

The genes are TRBV6-5 and TRBJ2-7, with D tentatively TRBD2 (6 bases). Germline CDR1 reads MNHEY; CDR2 reads SVGAGI. The CDR3 is 15 residues long. Trimming cost V 0 bases and J 4 bases, with 13 bases left between them. CDR3 protein: CASSYSIRGWYEQYF. In nucleotides, the CDR3 is TGTGCCAGCAGTTACTCGATCCGGGGGTGGTACGAGCAGTACTTC.

This rearrangement joins TRBV11-3 to TRBJ2-3, with D uncertain. Germline lookup yields CDR1 SGHNT and CDR2 YENEEA. The CDR3 loop spans 14 amino acids. V lost 5 bases and J lost 6, with 15 bases in between. Here the CDR3 reads CASSPLGRLDTQYF. The CDR3 coding sequence is TGTGCCAGCAGCCCGTTGGGCAGGTTGGATACGCAGTATTTT.

The chain employs TRBV5-1 and TRBJ2-1, with TRBD1 matching 9 bases. The CDR3 runs to 15 residues. Germline CDR1 is SGHRS and CDR2 is YFSETQ. V dropped 4 bases and J dropped 7; count of bases not matched to a gene: 9. DNA for the CDR3: TGCGCCAGCAGCCGGGACAGGGCCCTTTCAAATGAGCAGTTCTTC. It is translated as CASSRDRALSNEQFF.

The chain has TRBV19 and TRBJ1-3; 11 bases line up with TRBD1. V shed 4 bases and J 8 bases; nucleotides not matched to a gene: 7. The CDR3 loop spans 15 amino acids. Germline V gene sequence: CDR1 LNHDA, CDR2 SQIVND (reference sequence). CDR3 nucleotide sequence: TGTGCCAGTAGTAACCTGGGACAGGGGGGACACACCATATATTTT. Translated: CASSNLGQGGHTIYF.

The chain employs TRBV7-3 and TRBJ2-1, with 7 bases lining up with TRBD2. CDR1 is SGHTA, CDR2 FQGTGA, per germline. This CDR3 contains 15 residues. J lost 7 bases, V lost 2 bases, and 8 bases had no gene match. This CDR3 reads CASSLGGLGGNEQFF. CDR3 DNA sequence: TGTGCCAGCAGCTTAGGAGGTTTGGGAGGGAATGAGCAGTTCTTC.

The chain employs TRBV7-2 and TRBJ2-3; 9 bases are shared with TRBD1. The CDR3 contains 16 residues. In germline, CDR1 is SGHTA, CDR2 FQGNSA. V dropped 5 bases and J dropped 2; count of bases not matched to a gene: 8. The CDR3 DNA sequence: TGTGCCAGCAGCAAAGGACAGGGGCTTGACACAGATACGCAGTATTTT. Its protein product is CASSKGQGLDTDTQYF.

The gene calls are TRBV6-6 and TRBJ1-1; 7 bases are shared with TRBD1. The V segment lost 8 bases and the J segment 0 bases; nucleotides outside the gene matches: 6. Germline lookup yields CDR1 MNHNY and CDR2 SVGAGI (reference sequence). This CDR3 has 14 amino acids. The CDR3 spells CASDLGQLNTEAFF. Written as DNA, the CDR3 is TGTGCCAGCGACTTGGGACAGTTGAACACTGAAGCTTTCTTT.

The CDR3 here is CASSVEGQLNTEAFF. CDR3 in DNA: TGTGCCAGCAGTGTAGAAGGACAGTTGAACACTGAAGCTTTCTTT. V usage is TRBV28 and J usage is TRBJ1-1, with D possibly matching TRBD1 (6 bases). There are 15 residues in the CDR3. Per germline, CDR1 MDHEN and CDR2 SYDVKM. Trimming took off 5 bases at V and 0 bases at J, with 13 bases between the two ends.

This clone was counted a few times. The V call is TRBV9, the J call TRBJ2-5, with 12 positions matching TRBD2. CDR3 length: 16 amino acids. With V trimmed by 1 base and J by 5 bases, 6 bases remained unmatched. Germline values: CDR1 SGDLS, CDR2 YYNGEE. CDR3 sequence (DNA): TGTGCCAGCAGCGTATCGACTAGCGGGGGCTATGAGACCCAGTACTTC. Translated: CASSVSTSGGYETQYF.

This clone was observed a handful of times. The junction shows a germline mismatch at one end, possibly a read error. The rearrangement links TRBV6-5 to TRBJ2-4; 9 bases align to TRBD2. The CDR3 consists of 13 residues. Per the germline V gene, CDR1 is MNHEY and CDR2 is SVGAGI. CDR3 residues: CASSDSASGTQYF. DNA for the CDR3: TGTGCCAGCAGTGACTCGGCTAGCGGGACTCAGTACTTC.